The clone carrying this T cell receptor beta chain was observed at least ten times. The antigen remains undetermined. Amplified TCR beta CDR3 regions came from RNA transcripts. The HTBI primer set served for first-round RT-PCR of the TCR CDR3. TCRdb reprocessed the multiplex PCR reads via MiXCR and lists one record per CDR3 protein. The sample has over 400,000 distinct CDR3 sequences, 20% to 25% seen once. Trimming took 2 bases from V and 5 from J; bases not matched to a gene: 8. From germline, CDR1 is SNHLY and CDR2 FYNNEI. This CDR3 spans 15 amino acids. The data stem from a study of T cells in Graves' hyperthyroidism and ophthalmopathy. Study information: Blood was drawn when the patient was first diagnosed and still untreated.

The study's findings and limits: Blood also contained most expanded thyroid clonotypes above 0.001.

This sample holds PBMCs from 8.5 to 10 ml fresh peripheral blood. Sequenced material: blood. The V gene is TRBV2, the J gene TRBJ2-5, with TRBD2 matching 7 bases. This receptor was obtained from a woman in her 70s with Graves' ophthalmopathy. CDR3 amino acids: CASSEWGGSGETQYF. The CDR3 nucleotides are TGTGCCAGCAGTGAATGGGGCGGGAGTGGTGAGACCCAGTACTTC.